Listed below are T cell receptor beta chains from one sample, sequenced in a study of radiotherapy plus CTLA-4 blockade in lung cancer. This table comes from immunoSEQ multiplex PCR, and its TCRdb copy is limited to in-frame clones, with some not included. The sample has 75,000 to 100,000 clones; 65% to 85% are singletons. The material was peripheral blood, obtained from a patient treated with radiotherapy plus ipilimumab. These receptor sequences come from a human donor with non-small cell lung cancer who had a partial response to radiotherapy plus ipilimumab. Some clones in this sample may be carry-over from other donors' samples. The CDR3 runs from the conserved cysteine through the conserved F or W. The D gene is left open where the match is weak. Where a row states a size, it is once, few, many or the class of an expanded clone; other rows omit it.

V	size	D	J	DNA	CDR3
TRBV7-2	.	.	TRBJ1-6	TGTGCCAGCAGCTGGGCTAATTCACCCCTCCACTTT	CASSWANSPLHF
TRBV19	.	TRBD1	TRBJ2-1	TGTGCCAGTAGTCGGGACAGGGAGGGGGAGCAGTTCTTC	CASSRDREGEQFF
TRBV19	.	.	TRBJ2-4	TGTGCCAGTAGTACCCCGACAGGCTCTCTTGACATTCAGTACTTC	CASSTPTGSLDIQYF
TRBV5-1	.	TRBD1	TRBJ2-7	TGCGCCAGCAGCGGACAGGCCAGCTCCTACGAGCAGTACTTC	CASSGQASSYEQYF
TRBV5-8	.	TRBD1	TRBJ1-1	TGTGCCAGCAGCTTGGGGACAGGGACGGTCGACACTGAAGCTTTCTTT	CASSLGTGTVDTEAFF
TRBV4-3	.	.	TRBJ2-3	TGCGCCAGCAGCCATTCACTGCGCACAGATACGCAGTATTTT	CASSHSLRTDTQYF
TRBV5-6	.	TRBD1	TRBJ2-7	TGTGCCAGCAGCCCGTTGACAGGGGGCTCCGAGCAGTACTTC	CASSPLTGGSEQYF
TRBV5-4	.	TRBD2	TRBJ2-3	TGTGCCAGCAGCCCTATGACTAGCGGGGGGAGGGCAGATACGCAGTATTTT	CASSPMTSGGRADTQYF
TRBV7-9	few	.	TRBJ1-6	TGTGCCAGCAGCTTAGTCCTCAGCGGATCACCCCTCCACTTT	CASSLVLSGSPLHF
TRBV27	.	TRBD1	TRBJ1-6	TGTGCCAGCAGGGGGACAGGGAAGAATTCACCCCTCCACTTT	CASRGTGKNSPLHF
TRBV5-6	.	.	TRBJ1-5	TGTGCCAGCAGCCTAAGGGGAAGAGGTCAGCCCCAGCATTTT	CASSLRGRGQPQHF
TRBV2	.	.	TRBJ2-7	TGTGCCAGCAGGGCCCTACTAGCTGACGGGCAGTACTTC	CASRALLADGQYF
TRBV30	.	.	TRBJ1-5	TGTGCCTGGGGGGCGGGGGATCAGCCCCAGCATTTT	CAWGAGDQPQHF
TRBV2	.	.	TRBJ2-1	TGTGCCAGCAGTGATCGTTTTGAGCAGTTCTTC	CASSDRFEQFF
TRBV5-1	.	TRBD1	TRBJ1-2	TGCGCCAGCAGGGCCGAGGACAGGACTAAGAGAGGCTACACCTTC	CASRAEDRTKRGYTF
TRBV6-1	.	TRBD1	TRBJ2-7	TGTGCCAGCAGCCGGACAGGGTTGGAGCAGTACTTC	CASSRTGLEQYF
TRBV6-5	.	.	TRBJ1-5	TGTGCCAGCAGGCCGGGACAACTCAATCAGCCCCAGCATTTT	CASRPGQLNQPQHF
TRBV6-6	once	TRBD1	TRBJ2-7	TGTGCCAGCAGCCCTACTCCTACCGGGACAGGGGGCGAGCAGTACTTC	CASSPTPTGTGGEQYF
TRBV4-2	.	TRBD1	TRBJ2-2	TGTGCCAGCAGCCGCCGATCGGGACAGGTGAACACCGGGGAGCTGTTTTTT	CASSRRSGQVNTGELFF
TRBV5-4	.	.	TRBJ1-2	TGTGCCAGCAGCTTGGACAGCTATGGCTACACCTTC	CASSLDSYGYTF
TRBV18	once	.	TRBJ1-1	TGTGCCAGCTCACCCCGGGGGGGGGTAGGGATCAGGAGTGAAGCTTTCTTT	CASSPRGGVGIRSEAFF
TRBV18	.	.	TRBJ1-4	TGTGCCAGCTCACCAGAACGCGGAGTAGTGACTAATGAAAAACTGTTTTTT	CASSPERGVVTNEKLFF
TRBV6-1	few	TRBD1	TRBJ2-5	TGTGCCAGCAGGACAGGGGGATTAGAGACCCAGTACTTC	CASRTGGLETQYF
TRBV7-8	.	.	TRBJ1-2	TGTGCCAGCAGCTTAGCGGAGGCAGTCTATGGCTACACCTTC	CASSLAEAVYGYTF
TRBV30	.	.	TRBJ1-5	TGTGCCTGGAGTGTATCGCAGTATCAGCCCCAGCATTTT	CAWSVSQYQPQHF